These T cell receptor beta chains were read from a single sample in a study of identical twins. Via MiXCR, TCRdb re-called the 5' RACE reads, giving one row per CDR3 protein. The table shows over 200,000 distinct CDR3 sequences, with around 10% occurring only once. Sequenced material: memory (CD45RO+) T cells sorted from blood. Receptors were obtained from a woman younger than 35 in good health. The CDR3 runs from the conserved cysteine through the conserved F or W. The order of the fields is clone size, V gene, CDR3 length, J gene, D gene, CDR3 DNA, CDR3 protein. D genes are given only for firm matches. Clone size is given for some rows only: seen once, a few or many times, or a class if the clone is expanded.

few	TRBV12-3/TRBV12-4	20	TRBJ2-6	TRBD1	TGTGCCAGCAGATCCCGGGACAGGAACTTTGTGTTGCCTGGGGCCAACGTCCTGACTTTC	CASRSRDRNFVLPGANVLTF
many	TRBV7-2	13	TRBJ2-4	.	TGTGCCAGCAGCTCGTGGACGGGAAACATTCAGTACTTC	CASSSWTGNIQYF
.	TRBV7-2	15	TRBJ2-3	TRBD1	TGTGCCAGCAGCACCCGGGACAGGGGACAAGATACGCAGTATTTT	CASSTRDRGQDTQYF
.	TRBV7-2	15	TRBJ2-7	.	TGTGCCAGCAGCTTAGCGTGGGCCTCAGGGTACGAGCAGTACTTC	CASSLAWASGYEQYF
few	TRBV7-9	14	TRBJ1-1	.	TGTGCCAGCAGCCTGGGAGGGGTTGGGACTGAAGCTTTCTTT	CASSLGGVGTEAFF
many	TRBV29-1	14	TRBJ2-1	TRBD1	TGCAGCGTTGAAGGGGGACAGGGGCTGTGGGAGCAGTTCTTC	CSVEGGQGLWEQFF
few	TRBV10-1	14	TRBJ2-7	TRBD2	TGCGCCAGCAGTGAAGGGCGGGAGCCCTACGAGCAGTACTTC	CASSEGREPYEQYF
.	TRBV29-1	12	TRBJ2-7	.	TGCAGCGTTGATCGGGGAAGGGGCGTGCAGTACTTC	CSVDRGRGVQYF
.	TRBV19	17	TRBJ1-5	.	TGTGCCAGTAATTGGGCCATCCAAACCCTAAACAATCAGCCCCAGCATTTT	CASNWAIQTLNNQPQHF
many	TRBV12-3/TRBV12-4	14	TRBJ1-5	.	TGTGCCAGCAGTTCCCGGGGACAAAATCAGCCCCAGCATTTT	CASSSRGQNQPQHF
many	TRBV10-2	15	TRBJ2-7	TRBD2	TGCGCCAGCACCTTAGAGGCTAGCGGGAGTTACGAGCAGTACTTC	CASTLEASGSYEQYF
many	TRBV5-1	15	TRBJ2-5	TRBD1	TGCGCCAGCAGCGTCGGACAGGGCGGTGGTGAGACCCAGTACTTC	CASSVGQGGGETQYF
.	TRBV27	16	TRBJ2-1	.	TGTGCCAGCAGTTATAGGGGGGACGTCAATTCACCTGAGCAGTTCTTC	CASSYRGDVNSPEQFF
.	TRBV9	15	TRBJ2-1	.	TGTGCCAGCAGCGTAGATGGGGGAAACTACAGTGAGCAGTTCTTC	CASSVDGGNYSEQFF
many	TRBV12-3/TRBV12-4	14	TRBJ2-1	TRBD2	TGTGCCAGCAGTTTAGGACTAGCATGGGGTGAGCAGTTCTTC	CASSLGLAWGEQFF
few	TRBV20-1	14	TRBJ2-7	TRBD2	TGCAGTGCTAGAGGGGACGGGAGGGCCTACGAGCAGTACTTC	CSARGDGRAYEQYF
.	TRBV5-1	14	TRBJ2-3	TRBD1	TGCGCCAGCGCCCGGGACAGTACCACAGATACGCAGTATTTT	CASARDSTTDTQYF
.	TRBV9	16	TRBJ1-1	TRBD1	TGTGCCAGCAGCCCAAGGGGGACAGGGGTAGTCACTGAAGCTTTCTTT	CASSPRGTGVVTEAFF
.	TRBV9	16	TRBJ1-1	.	TGTGCCAGCAGCGTAGGCAGGGACTTTCCTAACACTGAAGCTTTCTTT	CASSVGRDFPNTEAFF
.	TRBV20-1	13	TRBJ2-5	.	TGCAGTGCATTCCAGGGTTTCGGGGAGACCCAGTACTTC	CSAFQGFGETQYF
.	TRBV5-1	15	TRBJ2-7	TRBD2	TGCGCCAGCAGCTTGGACGCGGGGGGGCGGACCGAGCAGTACTTC	CASSLDAGGRTEQYF
.	TRBV27	15	TRBJ2-1	.	TGTGCCAGCAGTTTATGGGGGGCTCCTTACAATGAGCAGTTCTTC	CASSLWGAPYNEQFF
few	TRBV7-9	14	TRBJ2-3	.	TGTGCCAGCAGCTTAAATGTAAGAACAGATACGCAGTATTTT	CASSLNVRTDTQYF
many	TRBV6-5	12	TRBJ2-1	.	TGTGCCAGCAGTTACGGGGGTCTTGAGCAGTTCTTC	CASSYGGLEQFF
few	TRBV19	13	TRBJ2-2	TRBD1	TGTGCCACCGGGACAGAGCACACCGGGGAGCTGTTTTTT	CATGTEHTGELFF